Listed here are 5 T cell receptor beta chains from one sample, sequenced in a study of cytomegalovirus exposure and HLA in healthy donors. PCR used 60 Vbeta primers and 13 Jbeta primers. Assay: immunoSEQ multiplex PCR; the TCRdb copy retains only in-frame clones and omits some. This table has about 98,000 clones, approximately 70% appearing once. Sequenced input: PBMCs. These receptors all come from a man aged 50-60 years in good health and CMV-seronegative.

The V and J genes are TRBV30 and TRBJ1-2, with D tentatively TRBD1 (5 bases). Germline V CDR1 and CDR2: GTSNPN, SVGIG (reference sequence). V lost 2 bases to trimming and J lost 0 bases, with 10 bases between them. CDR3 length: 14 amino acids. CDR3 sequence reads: CAWSRTRTNYGYTF. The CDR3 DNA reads TGTGCCTGGAGTAGGACACGGACTAACTATGGCTACACCTTC. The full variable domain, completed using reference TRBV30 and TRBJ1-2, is SQTIHQWPATLVQPVGSPLSLECTVEGTSNPNLYWYRQAAGRGLQLLFYSVGIGQISSEVPQNLSASRPQDRQFILSSKKLLLSDSGFYLCAWSRTRTNYGYTFGSGTRLTVV.

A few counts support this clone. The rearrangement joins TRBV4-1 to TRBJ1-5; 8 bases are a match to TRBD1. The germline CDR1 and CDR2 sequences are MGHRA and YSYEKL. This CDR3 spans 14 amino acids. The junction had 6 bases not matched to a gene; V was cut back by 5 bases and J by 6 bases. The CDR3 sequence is CASSGAGGGQPQHF. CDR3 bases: TGCGCCAGCAGCGGGGCAGGGGGCGGTCAGCCCCAGCATTTT.

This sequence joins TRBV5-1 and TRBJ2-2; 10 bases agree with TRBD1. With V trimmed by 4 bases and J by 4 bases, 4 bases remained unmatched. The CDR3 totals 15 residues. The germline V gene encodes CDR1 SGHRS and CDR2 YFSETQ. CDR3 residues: CASSPRTGGTGELFF. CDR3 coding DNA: TGCGCCAGCAGCCCGAGGACAGGGGGCACCGGGGAGCTGTTTTTT.

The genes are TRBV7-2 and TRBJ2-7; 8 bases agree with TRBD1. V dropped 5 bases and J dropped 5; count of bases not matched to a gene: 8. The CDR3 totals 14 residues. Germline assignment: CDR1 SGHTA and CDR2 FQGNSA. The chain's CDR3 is CASSPSQGANEQYF. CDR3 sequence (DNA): TGTGCCAGCAGCCCAAGCCAGGGGGCGAACGAGCAGTACTTC.

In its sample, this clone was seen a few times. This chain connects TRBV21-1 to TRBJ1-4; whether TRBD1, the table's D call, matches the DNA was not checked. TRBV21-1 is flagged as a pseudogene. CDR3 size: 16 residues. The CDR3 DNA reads TGTGCCAGCAGCTCCTCTGGACAGGGTCGGGAAGAAAAACTGTTTTTT. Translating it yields CASSSSGQGREEKLFF.